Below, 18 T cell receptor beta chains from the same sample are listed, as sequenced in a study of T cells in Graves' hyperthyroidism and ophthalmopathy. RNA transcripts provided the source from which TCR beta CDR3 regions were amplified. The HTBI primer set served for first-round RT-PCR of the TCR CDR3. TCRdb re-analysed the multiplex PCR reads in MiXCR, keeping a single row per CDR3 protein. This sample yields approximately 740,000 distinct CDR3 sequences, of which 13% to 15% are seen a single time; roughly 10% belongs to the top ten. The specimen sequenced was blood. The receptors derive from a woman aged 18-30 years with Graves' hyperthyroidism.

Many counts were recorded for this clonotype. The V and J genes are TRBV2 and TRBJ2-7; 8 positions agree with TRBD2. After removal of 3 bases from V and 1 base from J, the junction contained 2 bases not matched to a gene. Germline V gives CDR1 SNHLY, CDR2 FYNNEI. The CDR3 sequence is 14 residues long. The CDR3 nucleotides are TGTGCCAGCAGTGAGACTAGCGCTTCCTACGAGCAGTACTTC. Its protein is CASSETSASYEQYF. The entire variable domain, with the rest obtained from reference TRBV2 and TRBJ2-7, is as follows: EPEVTQTPSHQVTQMGQEVILRCVPISNHLYFYWYRQILGQKVEFLVSFYNNEISEKSEIFDDQFSVERPDGSNFTLKIRSTKLEDSAMYFCASSETSASYEQYFGPGTRLTVT.

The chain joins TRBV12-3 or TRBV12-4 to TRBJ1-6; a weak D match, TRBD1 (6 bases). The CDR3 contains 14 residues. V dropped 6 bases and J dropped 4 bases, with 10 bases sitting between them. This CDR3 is CASRGGLYNSPLHF. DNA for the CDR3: TGTGCCAGCAGGGGGGGGCTTTATAATTCACCCCTCCACTTT.

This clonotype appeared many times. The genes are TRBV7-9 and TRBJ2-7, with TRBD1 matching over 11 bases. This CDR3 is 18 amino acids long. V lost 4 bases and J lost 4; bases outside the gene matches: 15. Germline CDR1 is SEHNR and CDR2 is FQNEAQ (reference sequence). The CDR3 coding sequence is TGTGCCAGCAGCTCGGAAGCTCCGGGACAGGGGGACCCTTACGAGCAGTACTTC. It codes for CASSSEAPGQGDPYEQYF.

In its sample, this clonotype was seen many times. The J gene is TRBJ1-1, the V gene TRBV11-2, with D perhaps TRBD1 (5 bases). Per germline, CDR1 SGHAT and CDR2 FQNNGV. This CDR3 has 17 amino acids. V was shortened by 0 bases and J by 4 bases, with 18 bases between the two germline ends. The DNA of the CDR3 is TGTGCCAGCAGCTTAGATAAGGCAGGGAAGAGTGTCACTGAAGCTTTCTTT. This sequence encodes CASSLDKAGKSVTEAFF. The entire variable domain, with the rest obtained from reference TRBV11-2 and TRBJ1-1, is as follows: EAGVAQSPRYKIIEKRQSVAFWCNPISGHATLYWYQQILGQGPKLLIQFQNNGVVDDSQLPKDRFSAERLKGVDSTLKIQPAKLEDSAVYLCASSLDKAGKSVTEAFFGQGTRLTVV.

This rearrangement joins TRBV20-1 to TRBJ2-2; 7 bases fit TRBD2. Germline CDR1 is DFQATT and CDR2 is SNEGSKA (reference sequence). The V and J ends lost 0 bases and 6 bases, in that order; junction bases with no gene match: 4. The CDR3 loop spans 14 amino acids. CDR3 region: CSAREGGVAGELFF. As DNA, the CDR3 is TGCAGTGCTAGAGAGGGGGGGGTTGCCGGGGAGCTGTTTTTT.

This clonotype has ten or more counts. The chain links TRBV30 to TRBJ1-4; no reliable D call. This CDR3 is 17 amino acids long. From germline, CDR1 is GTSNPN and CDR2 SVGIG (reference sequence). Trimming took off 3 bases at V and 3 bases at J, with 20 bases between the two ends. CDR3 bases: TGTGCCTGGAGCCCGAGCGGAGGGATTAGGGCTAATGAAAAACTGTTTTTT. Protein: CAWSPSGGIRANEKLFF.

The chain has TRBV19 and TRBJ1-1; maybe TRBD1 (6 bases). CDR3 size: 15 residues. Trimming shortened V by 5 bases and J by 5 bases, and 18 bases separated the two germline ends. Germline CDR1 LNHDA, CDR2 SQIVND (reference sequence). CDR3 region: CASSPYPGGPTEAFF. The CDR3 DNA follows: TGTGCCAGTAGTCCCTATCCCGGGGGCCCTACTGAAGCTTTCTTT.

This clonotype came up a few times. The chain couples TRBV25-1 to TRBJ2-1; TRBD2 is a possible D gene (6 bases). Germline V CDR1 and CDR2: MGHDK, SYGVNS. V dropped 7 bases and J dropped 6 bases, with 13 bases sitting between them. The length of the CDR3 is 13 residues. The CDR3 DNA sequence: TGTGCCAGCAAGGGACTTCATTTCAATGAGCAGTTCTTC. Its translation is CASKGLHFNEQFF. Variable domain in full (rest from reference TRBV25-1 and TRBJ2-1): EADIYQTPRYLVIGTGKKITLECSQTMGHDKMYWYQQDPGMELHLIHYSYGVNSTEKGDLSSESTVSRIRTEHFPLTLESARPSHTSQYLCASKGLHFNEQFFGPGTRLTVL.

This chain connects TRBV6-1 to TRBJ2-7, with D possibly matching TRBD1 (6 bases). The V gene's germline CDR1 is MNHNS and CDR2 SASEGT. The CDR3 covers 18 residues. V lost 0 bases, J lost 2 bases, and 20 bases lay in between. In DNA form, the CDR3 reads TGTGCCAGCAGTGAAGCGCTATGGACAGCCTTAGAAACCTACGAGCAGTACTTC. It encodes CASSEALWTALETYEQYF.

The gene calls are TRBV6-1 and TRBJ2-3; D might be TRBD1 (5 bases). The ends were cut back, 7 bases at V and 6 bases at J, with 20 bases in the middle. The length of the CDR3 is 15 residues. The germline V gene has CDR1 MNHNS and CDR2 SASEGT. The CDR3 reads CASTPPARVGDTQYF. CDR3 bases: TGTGCCAGCACCCCCCCTGCCAGGGTTGGTGATACGCAGTATTTT.

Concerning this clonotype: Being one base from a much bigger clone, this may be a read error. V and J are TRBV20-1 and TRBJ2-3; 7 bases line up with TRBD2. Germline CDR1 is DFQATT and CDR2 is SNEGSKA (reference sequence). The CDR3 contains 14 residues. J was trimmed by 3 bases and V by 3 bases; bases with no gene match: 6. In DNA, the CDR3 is TGCAGTGCTAGTGGTGCGGGAGAGACAGATACGCAGTATTTT. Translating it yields CSASGAGETDTQYF.

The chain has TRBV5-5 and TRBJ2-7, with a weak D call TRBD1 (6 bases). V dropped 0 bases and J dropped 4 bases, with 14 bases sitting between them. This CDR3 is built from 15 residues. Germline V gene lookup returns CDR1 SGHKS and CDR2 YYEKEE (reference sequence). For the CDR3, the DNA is TGTGCCAGCAGCTTGGTAGTTGGCAGGGGATACGAGCAGTACTTC. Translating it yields CASSLVVGRGYEQYF.

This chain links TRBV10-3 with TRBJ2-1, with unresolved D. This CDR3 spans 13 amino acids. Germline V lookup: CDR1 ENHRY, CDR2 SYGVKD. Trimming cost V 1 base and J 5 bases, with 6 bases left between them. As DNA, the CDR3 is TGTGCCATCAGTGAGTACCCTCACAATGAGCAGTTCTTC. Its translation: CAISEYPHNEQFF.

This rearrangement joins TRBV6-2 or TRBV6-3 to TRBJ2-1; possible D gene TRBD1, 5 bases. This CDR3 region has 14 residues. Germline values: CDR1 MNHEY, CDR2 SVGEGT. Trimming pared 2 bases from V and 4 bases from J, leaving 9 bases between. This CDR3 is CASSYRDSYNEQFF. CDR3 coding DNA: TGTGCCAGCAGTTACCGAGACAGTTACAATGAGCAGTTCTTC.

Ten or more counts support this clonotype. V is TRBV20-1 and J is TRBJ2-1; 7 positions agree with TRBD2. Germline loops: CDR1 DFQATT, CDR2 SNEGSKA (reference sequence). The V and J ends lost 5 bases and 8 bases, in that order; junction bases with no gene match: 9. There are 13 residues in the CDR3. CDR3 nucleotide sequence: TGCAGTGCTCGTGCGGGAGTCATCTATGAGCAGTTCTTC. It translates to CSARAGVIYEQFF.

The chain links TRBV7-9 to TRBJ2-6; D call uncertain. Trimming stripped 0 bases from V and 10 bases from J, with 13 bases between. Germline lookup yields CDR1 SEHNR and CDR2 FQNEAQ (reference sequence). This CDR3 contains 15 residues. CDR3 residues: CASSLAGPPGNVLTF. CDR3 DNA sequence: TGTGCCAGCAGCTTAGCGGGTCCGCCGGGTAACGTCCTGACTTTC.

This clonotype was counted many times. The CDR3: CASSGTPPGQANNQPQHF. The CDR3 region has the DNA TGTGCCAGCAGTGGAACCCCACCGGGACAGGCAAACAATCAGCCCCAGCATTTT. The chain joins TRBV6-1 to TRBJ1-5, with TRBD1 identical over 8 bases. The V gene's germline CDR1 is MNHNS and CDR2 SASEGT. V lost 4 bases and J lost 3; bases outside the gene matches: 14. The CDR3 is made up of 18 amino acids.

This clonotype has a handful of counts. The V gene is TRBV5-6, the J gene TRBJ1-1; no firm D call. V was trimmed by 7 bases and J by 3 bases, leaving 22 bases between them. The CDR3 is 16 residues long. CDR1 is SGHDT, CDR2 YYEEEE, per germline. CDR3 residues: CASVMSGRDADTEAFF. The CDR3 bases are TGTGCCAGCGTCATGTCCGGGAGGGATGCGGACACTGAAGCTTTCTTT.